This TCR beta chain comes out of a study of blood T cell repertoires in COVID-19. Background on the study: From the United States, Italy and Spain came samples of acute and convalescent COVID-19. T cells, B-cell-depleted T cells, or PBMCs supplied cDNA or gDNA.

Study processing details: Amplified reference gene primers provided the basis for estimating nucleated cell counts. Measured with immunoSEQ multiplex PCR; TCRdb has only the in-frame clones, and not every one. V and J calls and clone size are given by that table; D and trimming were obtained from the DNA. Counted here are 400,000 to 550,000 clones, roughly 91% occurring once; the ten biggest clones make up 4.3%. Germline CDR1 is SNHLY and CDR2 is FYNNEI. Trimming removed 6 bases from V and 4 bases from J, with 15 bases in between. This CDR3 is built from 14 residues. The V and J genes are TRBV2 and TRBJ2-5, with D maybe TRBD2 (5 bases). The sequenced material came from peripheral blood. This receptor was identified in a woman under 40 with acute or convalescent COVID-19. Here the CDR3 reads CASSGGPQRETQYF. The CDR3 region has the DNA TGTGCCAGCAGCGGAGGACCCCAGAGAGAGACCCAGTACTTC.